These T cell receptor beta chains were read from a single sample in a study of blood T cell repertoires in COVID-19. Repertoires were generated with immunoSEQ multiplex PCR, while TCRdb's copy carries only in-frame clones and drops some. Of fewer than 350,000 clones listed, 75% to 90% were seen once; the top ten hold under 2%. The sample taken for sequencing was PBMCs or T cells enriched from blood (not recorded which). The receptor set was obtained from a woman in her thirties who had been exposed to COVID-19. CDR3s include the opening cysteine and the closing phenylalanine or tryptophan.

cdr3_aa: CASSFRAGGPLNEQFF
v_call: TRBV5-1
j_call: TRBJ2-1
cdr3_length: 16

cdr3_aa: CATYLTGGLSRDGYTF
v_call: TRBV28
j_call: TRBJ1-2
cdr3_length: 16

cdr3_aa: CASSPQGLENIQYF
v_call: TRBV3-1/TRBV3-2
j_call: TRBJ2-4
cdr3_length: 14

cdr3_aa: CACETGTDTQYF
v_call: TRBV30
j_call: TRBJ2-3
cdr3_length: 12

cdr3_aa: CASTRTGENYGYTF
v_call: TRBV6-5
j_call: TRBJ1-2
cdr3_length: 14

cdr3_aa: CASSSTGEASGNTIYF
v_call: TRBV28
j_call: TRBJ1-3
cdr3_length: 16

cdr3_aa: CASSQDPLRPLHF
v_call: TRBV14
j_call: TRBJ1-6
cdr3_length: 13

cdr3_aa: CASSPILTGPYNYGYTF
v_call: TRBV6-2/TRBV6-3
j_call: TRBJ1-2
cdr3_length: 17

cdr3_aa: CATSDATGVDTQYF
v_call: TRBV24-1
j_call: TRBJ2-3
cdr3_length: 14

cdr3_aa: CASNIFGQGSVSNQPQHF
v_call: TRBV19
j_call: TRBJ1-5
cdr3_length: 18

cdr3_aa: CASSGDSAWNTEAFF
v_call: TRBV28
j_call: TRBJ1-1
cdr3_length: 15

cdr3_aa: CASSVPSGGTAQETQYF
v_call: TRBV9
j_call: TRBJ2-5
cdr3_length: 17

cdr3_aa: CASSWDSRYEQYF
v_call: TRBV5-6
j_call: TRBJ2-7
cdr3_length: 13

cdr3_aa: CASTDKGGVSTDTQYF
v_call: TRBV5-4
j_call: TRBJ2-3
cdr3_length: 16

cdr3_aa: CASSLGTVGHGYTF
v_call: TRBV14
j_call: TRBJ1-2
cdr3_length: 14

cdr3_aa: CASILSGGAYEQYF
v_call: TRBV6-5
j_call: TRBJ2-7
cdr3_length: 14

cdr3_aa: CAWSVPSGGAFVGELFF
v_call: TRBV30
j_call: TRBJ2-2
cdr3_length: 17

cdr3_aa: CASSEAGFLEGSPLHF
v_call: TRBV6-1
j_call: TRBJ1-6
cdr3_length: 16

cdr3_aa: CASSLGQDPNTEAFF
v_call: TRBV7-6
j_call: TRBJ1-1
cdr3_length: 15

cdr3_aa: CASSSGAGLDNEQFF
v_call: TRBV19
j_call: TRBJ2-1
cdr3_length: 15

cdr3_aa: CASRTGLGSYEQYF
v_call: TRBV28
j_call: TRBJ2-7
cdr3_length: 14

cdr3_aa: CASSILSGTGREKLFF
v_call: TRBV27
j_call: TRBJ1-4
cdr3_length: 16

cdr3_aa: CASRPGHIAWSPLHF
v_call: TRBV6-5
j_call: TRBJ1-6
cdr3_length: 15

cdr3_aa: CASSPGQIQGYTF
v_call: TRBV19
j_call: TRBJ1-2
cdr3_length: 13

cdr3_aa: CASSLDMGADTEAFF
v_call: TRBV7-6
j_call: TRBJ1-1
cdr3_length: 15

cdr3_aa: CASSYYRQVGDYGYTF
v_call: TRBV6-2/TRBV6-3
j_call: TRBJ1-2
cdr3_length: 16

cdr3_aa: CASSFYASGGLRDEQFF
v_call: TRBV28
j_call: TRBJ2-1
cdr3_length: 17

cdr3_aa: CASSLGPLAGAYNEQFF
v_call: TRBV7-3
j_call: TRBJ2-1
cdr3_length: 17

cdr3_aa: CASSRRASGGGADTQYF
v_call: TRBV4-3
j_call: TRBJ2-3
cdr3_length: 17

cdr3_aa: CASSFRALNTEAFF
v_call: TRBV2
j_call: TRBJ1-1
cdr3_length: 14

cdr3_aa: CATSRARDRGREKLFF
v_call: TRBV15
j_call: TRBJ1-4
cdr3_length: 16

cdr3_aa: CASNLNGGNTEAFF
v_call: TRBV9
j_call: TRBJ1-1
cdr3_length: 14

cdr3_aa: CASSHRGFVGYNTEAFF
v_call: TRBV14
j_call: TRBJ1-1
cdr3_length: 17

cdr3_aa: CASSRGGGPYNEQFF
v_call: TRBV14
j_call: TRBJ2-1
cdr3_length: 15

cdr3_aa: CASSPYRGSAEAFF
v_call: TRBV18
j_call: TRBJ1-1
cdr3_length: 14

cdr3_aa: CASRQGNYGYTF
v_call: TRBV25-1
j_call: TRBJ1-2
cdr3_length: 12

cdr3_aa: CASNNLWGQGALNEKLFF
v_call: TRBV28
j_call: TRBJ1-4
cdr3_length: 18

cdr3_aa: CASSLNRGLIGNQPQHF
v_call: TRBV7-8
j_call: TRBJ1-5
cdr3_length: 17